The TCR beta chain under discussion was sequenced for a study of T cells after yellow fever vaccination. General study results and limits: The secondary response showed a weaker magnitude and a faster peak, day 5 versus 15.

Each CDR3 protein gets one entry after TCRdb re-called the 5' RACE reads with MiXCR. This table has 150,000 to 200,000 distinct CDR3 sequences, roughly 6.4% appearing once. This clonotype was observed many times. The antigen remains undetermined. Trimming left V 6 bases short and J 4 bases short, with 9 bases between. The CDR3 is made up of 12 amino acids. From germline, CDR1 is WSHSY and CDR2 SAAADI. The material sequenced was CD4+ T cells sorted from PBMCs, taken on the day of the first yellow fever vaccination. The chain has TRBV10-2 and TRBJ1-1; D ambiguous. This clonotype was sampled from a man aged 18 to 29 who received the YFV17D yellow fever vaccine. As DNA, the CDR3 is TGCGCCAGCAGCAGAGAGCCCACTGAAGCTTTCTTT. Translating it yields CASSREPTEAFF.